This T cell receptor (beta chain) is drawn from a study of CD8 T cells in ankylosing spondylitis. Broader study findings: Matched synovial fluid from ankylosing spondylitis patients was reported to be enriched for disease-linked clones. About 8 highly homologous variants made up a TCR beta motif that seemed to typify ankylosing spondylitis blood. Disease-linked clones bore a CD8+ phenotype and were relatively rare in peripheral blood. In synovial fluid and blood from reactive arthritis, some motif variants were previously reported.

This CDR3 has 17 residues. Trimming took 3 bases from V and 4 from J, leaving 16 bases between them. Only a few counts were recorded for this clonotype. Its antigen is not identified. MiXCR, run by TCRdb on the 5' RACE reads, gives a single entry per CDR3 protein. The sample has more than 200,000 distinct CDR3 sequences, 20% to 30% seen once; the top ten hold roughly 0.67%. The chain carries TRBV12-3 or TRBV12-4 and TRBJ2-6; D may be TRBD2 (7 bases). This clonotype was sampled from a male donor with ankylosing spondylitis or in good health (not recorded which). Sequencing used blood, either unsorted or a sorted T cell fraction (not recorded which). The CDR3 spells CASSLGGLFAGANVLTF. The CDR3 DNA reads TGTGCCAGCAGTTTGGGGGGGCTTTTCGCCGGGGCCAACGTCCTGACTTTC.